This T cell receptor (beta chain) was documented in a study of blood T cell repertoires in COVID-19. Study details: Nucleic acid was either cDNA or gDNA, and it came from T cells, B-cell-depleted T cells, or PBMCs.

The CDR3 consists of 13 residues. In germline, CDR1 is MNHEY, CDR2 SVGAGI. Trimming left V 4 bases short and J 4 bases short, with 8 bases between. Using immunoSEQ multiplex PCR, the repertoire was profiled, and TCRdb retains in-frame clones only, with some absent. The repertoire holds some 300,000 clones, with 85% to 90% as singletons. Adults between about 18 and 89 years of age took part from 20 to 25 US areas. The material sequenced was PBMCs or T cells enriched from blood (not recorded which). The source of this sequence is a woman in her forties or fifties who had been exposed to COVID-19. The rearrangement links TRBV6-5 to TRBJ1-5; the D gene is possibly TRBD1 (5 bases). The CDR3 is CASSSGLNQPQHF. The CDR3 DNA is TGTGCCAGCAGTTCAGGGCTTAATCAGCCCCAGCATTTT.